One sample yielded the 24 T cell receptor beta chains listed below, sequenced in a study of low-dose radiotherapy and immunotherapy resistance in tumors. Time point defined: after trial treatment. As to treatment: LDRT plus nivolumab, ipilimumab, low-dose cyclophosphamide and aspirin (RACIN trial). Both TCRalpha and TCRbeta chains were reverse transcribed with V-gene-specific primers. The authors ran around 19 PCR cycles to amplify TCRs with a constant-region primer and V-primer adapter. TCRdb analysed the reads with MiXCR anew, one entry per CDR3 protein. The sample consists of 75,000 to 95,000 distinct CDR3 sequences, around a fifth of them appearing once. The sample in question was PBMCs, obtained after low-dose radiotherapy plus immunotherapy. Source of these receptors: a female donor with ovarian cancer.

This clonotype was seen ten or more times. V and J are TRBV20-1 and TRBJ2-5; a weak D match, TRBD2 (6 bases). Germline CDR1 is DFQATT and CDR2 is SNEGSKA (reference sequence). V gave up 0 bases and J gave up 3 bases, with 8 bases separating them. The CDR3 contains 13 residues. The CDR3 DNA reads TGCAGTGCTAGAGATGGCGGGAAAGAGACCCAGTACTTC. This encodes CSARDGGKETQYF.

In its sample, this clonotype was seen many times. The chain employs TRBV5-5 and TRBJ2-7; 11 bases agree with TRBD2. Trimming at V came to 3 bases and at J to 4 bases, leaving 9 bases not matched to a gene. The CDR3 runs to 16 residues. CDR1 SGHKS and CDR2 YYEKEE come from the germline V gene (reference sequence). CDR3 loop: CASSSLSGRAAYEQYF. The CDR3 nucleotides are TGTGCCAGCAGCTCCCTTAGCGGGAGGGCCGCTTACGAGCAGTACTTC.

Many counts were recorded for this clonotype. The rearrangement links TRBV2 to TRBJ1-5; 7 positions agree with TRBD1. The CDR3 contains 13 residues. The germline V gene has CDR1 SNHLY and CDR2 FYNNEI. The junction had 5 bases not matched to a gene; V was cut back by 5 bases and J by 7 bases. The CDR3 DNA follows: TGTGCCAGCAGTCGAGACAGGGCGCAGCCCCAGCATTTT. It is translated as CASSRDRAQPQHF.

The chain uses TRBV9 and TRBJ2-7; D unresolved. The CDR3 runs to 13 residues. Trimming shortened V by 1 base and J by 2 bases, and 7 bases separated the two germline ends. Germline V gives CDR1 SGDLS, CDR2 YYNGEE. CDR3 region: CASSVSPTYEQYF. The CDR3, as DNA: TGTGCCAGCAGCGTATCCCCTACCTACGAGCAGTACTTC.

At least ten counts were recorded for this clonotype. This chain connects TRBV12-3 or TRBV12-4 to TRBJ2-1; 7 bases agree with TRBD2. There are 15 residues in the CDR3. The J segment lost 7 bases and the V segment lost 1 base, leaving 7 bases of the junction unmatched. The CDR3 nucleotides are TGTGCCAGCAGTTTAGGACTAGCTCTCAGGAATGAGCAGTTCTTC. Protein sequence: CASSLGLALRNEQFF.

The chain recombines TRBV23-1 with TRBJ2-7, with D unclear. TRBV23-1 is known as an ORF, though its function is uncertain. This CDR3 contains 16 residues. V was clipped by 11 bases and J by 0 bases, with 23 bases between them. CDR3 in amino acids: CARLINGCLSSYEQYF. The CDR3 DNA follows: TGCGCCCGCCTGATTAATGGTTGCCTGAGCTCCTACGAGCAGTACTTC.

The V gene is TRBV30, the J gene TRBJ1-6, with 7 bases aligning to TRBD1. The CDR3 has 14 residues. The germline V gene encodes CDR1 GTSNPN and CDR2 SVGIG (reference sequence). The CDR3 protein is CAHRGESYNSPLHF. The CDR3 DNA reads as TGTGCTCACAGGGGAGAGAGTTATAATTCACCCCTCCACTTT.

There are many counts of this clonotype. J is TRBJ2-1 and V is TRBV24-1, with TRBD2 identical over 11 bases. J was trimmed by 6 bases and V by 0 bases; bases with no gene match: 3. The CDR3 contains 16 residues. Germline CDR1 is KGHDR and CDR2 is SFDVKD. The CDR3, as DNA: TGTGCCACCAGTGATTTGCCTAGCGGGAGGCTCAATGAGCAGTTCTTC. Translating it yields CATSDLPSGRLNEQFF.

This clonotype was recorded at least ten times. The chain recombines TRBV2 with TRBJ2-2; the D call may be TRBD1 or TRBD2 (6 bases each). The V gene lost 3 bases and the J gene lost 3 bases, with 11 bases spanning the gap. Germline CDR1 SNHLY, CDR2 FYNNEI. There are 15 residues in the CDR3. CDR3: CASSDGGRDTGELFF. As DNA, the CDR3 is TGTGCCAGCAGTGATGGGGGGCGCGACACCGGGGAGCTGTTTTTT.

This clonotype was recorded many times. V is TRBV6-1 and J is TRBJ2-7; D is undetermined. Germline assignment: CDR1 MNHNS and CDR2 SASEGT. The V gene lost 5 bases and the J gene lost 1 base, with 9 bases spanning the gap. The CDR3 consists of 13 residues. The CDR3 DNA sequence: TGTGCCAGCAGTAAAAAAAATTCCTACGAGCAGTACTTC. Encoded protein: CASSKKNSYEQYF.

The table lists this clonotype with many counts. The chain is built from TRBV20-1 and TRBJ2-3; TRBD2 agrees at 8 bases. The CDR3 consists of 18 residues. With 3 bases clipped from V and 2 bases from J, the junction kept 16 bases outside the gene matches. CDR1 is DFQATT, CDR2 SNEGSKA, per germline (reference sequence). The CDR3 DNA reads TGCAGTGCTAGCGGGGTAGTTAGGAGCGGGAGCAACACAGATACGCAGTATTTT. Its translation is CSASGVVRSGSNTDTQYF.

This clonotype was counted at least ten times. The chain recombines TRBV4-1 with TRBJ2-3; D might be TRBD2 (6 bases). This CDR3 comprises 15 residues. Germline CDR1 MGHRA, CDR2 YSYEKL. V was shortened by 6 bases and J by 3 bases, with 16 bases between the two germline ends. The chain's CDR3 is CASSLQERATDTQYF. The CDR3 nucleotides read TGCGCCAGCAGTCTTCAAGAGCGGGCGACAGATACGCAGTATTTT.

This clonotype was detected ten times or more. The chain is built from TRBV4-3 and TRBJ2-2; 7 bases align to TRBD2. V was clipped by 2 bases and J by 7 bases; unmatched bases: 13. This CDR3 contains 17 residues. Germline CDR1 and CDR2: LGHNA and YSLEER. CDR3 DNA: TGCGCCAGCAGCCAACTCAACGGGGAGGGCCGGGTCGGGGAGCTGTTTTTT. Encoded protein: CASSQLNGEGRVGELFF.

A note on this clonotype: Only one base separates this from a far larger clonotype, so it likely reflects a read error. The chain uses TRBV6-5 and TRBJ1-5, with D possibly being TRBD1 (5 bases). Germline lookup yields CDR1 MNHEY and CDR2 SVGAGI. The CDR3 spans 15 residues. The CDR3 loop is CVSSELGAQRQPQHF. DNA of the CDR3: TGTGTCAGCAGTGAATTAGGGGCCCAGAGACAGCCCCAGCATTTT.

Points on this clonotype: With only one base between it and a far larger clone, this is likely a read error. The chain has TRBV27 and TRBJ1-3, with no clear D. There are 11 residues in the CDR3. CDR1 and CDR2 (germline): MNHEY, SMNVEV (reference sequence). Trimming cost V 8 bases and J 13 bases, with 15 bases left between them. For the CDR3, the DNA is TGTGCCAGCGGCGACTTCCCAAGAATATATTTT. Residues: CASGDFPRIYF.

This clonotype was seen many times. J is TRBJ2-1 and V is TRBV24-1; D assignment may be TRBD1 or TRBD2 (5 bases each). The V gene's germline CDR1 is KGHDR and CDR2 SFDVKD. The CDR3 is made up of 11 amino acids. V was clipped by 4 bases and J by 13 bases, with 10 bases between them. The CDR3 sequence: CATSEWDVQFF. Written as DNA, the CDR3 is TGTGCCACCAGTGAATGGGACGTTCAGTTCTTC.

This clonotype was counted once. The gene calls are TRBV9 and TRBJ2-2; maybe TRBD1 (5 bases). V shed 0 bases and J shed 0 bases, with 12 bases lying between them. Germline V gene data show CDR1 as SGDLS and CDR2 as YYNGEE. The CDR3 runs to 17 residues. The CDR3 here is CASSVVRDSSNTGELFF. In DNA form, the CDR3 reads TGTGCCAGCAGCGTAGTCCGTGACAGCTCGAACACCGGGGAGCTGTTTTTT.

At least ten counts were recorded for this clonotype. The genes are TRBV5-6 and TRBJ2-3; TRBD2 is a possible D gene (7 bases). V lost 3 bases to trimming and J lost 2 bases, with 19 bases between them. This CDR3 region has 17 residues. Germline V gives CDR1 SGHDT, CDR2 YYEEEE. CDR3: CASSSTATRGPTDTQYF. CDR3 coding DNA: TGTGCCAGCAGCTCGACCGCGACGCGGGGGCCCACAGATACGCAGTATTTT.

The V gene is TRBV6-1, the J gene TRBJ2-7, with a weak D call TRBD2 (5 bases). V was shortened by 8 bases and J by 0 bases, with 17 bases between the two germline ends. The CDR3 consists of 15 residues. Germline lookup yields CDR1 MNHNS and CDR2 SASEGT. The CDR3 sequence: CASCPPGSSSYEQYF. The DNA of the CDR3 is TGTGCCAGCTGTCCCCCGGGATCTAGCTCCTACGAGCAGTACTTC.

The CDR3 nucleotides read TGCGCCAGCAGCTTTCGGCACATGAACACTGAAGCTTTCTTT. Translation: CASSFRHMNTEAFF. This sequence joins TRBV5-1 and TRBJ1-1, with no clear D. V dropped 2 bases and J dropped 0 bases, with 8 bases sitting between them. The CDR3 totals 14 residues. The germline CDR1 and CDR2 sequences are SGHRS and YFSETQ.

Remarks on this clonotype: A far larger clone is only one base removed, so a read error is likely. The J gene is TRBJ2-3, the V gene TRBV6-1, with TRBD2 identical over 9 bases. Germline loops: CDR1 MNHNS, CDR2 SASEGT. The CDR3 length is 16 residues. Losses at the gene ends were 8 bases for V and 1 base for J; bases not matched to a gene: 10. CDR3 in amino acids: CASGRRLAAGTDTQYF. The CDR3 DNA reads TGTGCCAGCGGCCGACGACTAGCGGCGGGCACAGATACGCAGTATTTT.

This clonotype has ten or more counts. V gene TRBV28 combines with J gene TRBJ1-1; D is undetermined. Looked up from germline, CDR1 is MDHEN and CDR2 is SYDVKM. Trimming pared 5 bases from V and 0 bases from J, leaving 13 bases between. This CDR3 has 15 amino acids. DNA for the CDR3: TGTGCCAGCAGTCTTACCGGGCCTTTGAACACTGAAGCTTTCTTT. The encoded protein is CASSLTGPLNTEAFF.

For this clonotype: A much more abundant neighbour one base away suggests this may be a read error. The genes are TRBV20-1 and TRBJ2-3, with a weak D call TRBD2 (5 bases). The germline CDR1 and CDR2 sequences are DFQATT and SNEGSKA (reference sequence). Trimming stripped 1 base from V and 1 base from J, with 12 bases between. The CDR3 contains 15 residues. CDR3 sequence reads: CSARGSVEGTDTQYF. In DNA, the CDR3 is TGCAGTGCTAGAGGTAGCGTTGAGGGCACAGATACGCAGTATTTT.

This clonotype appeared many times. V and J are TRBV19 and TRBJ2-3; 7 nucleotides align to TRBD2. Trimming took 3 bases from V and 4 from J; bases not matched to a gene: 13. The CDR3 spans 17 residues. Germline lookup yields CDR1 LNHDA and CDR2 SQIVND (reference sequence). CDR3 loop: CASSIQRLAEDADTQYF. The CDR3 bases are TGTGCCAGTAGTATCCAGCGTCTAGCGGAGGATGCAGATACGCAGTATTTT.